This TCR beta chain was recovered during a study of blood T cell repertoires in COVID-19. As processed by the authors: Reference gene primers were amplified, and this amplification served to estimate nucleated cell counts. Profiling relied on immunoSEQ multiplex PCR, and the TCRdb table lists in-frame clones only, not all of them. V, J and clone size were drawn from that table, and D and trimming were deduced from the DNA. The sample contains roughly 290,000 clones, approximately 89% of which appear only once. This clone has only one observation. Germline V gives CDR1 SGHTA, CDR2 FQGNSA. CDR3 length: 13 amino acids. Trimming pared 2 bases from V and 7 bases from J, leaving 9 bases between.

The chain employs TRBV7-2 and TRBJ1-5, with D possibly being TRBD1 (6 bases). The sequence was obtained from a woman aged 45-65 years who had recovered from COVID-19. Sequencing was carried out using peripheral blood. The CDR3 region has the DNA TGTGCCAGCAGCTTAACAGGGCGCCAGCCCCAGCATTTT. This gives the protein CASSLTGRQPQHF.